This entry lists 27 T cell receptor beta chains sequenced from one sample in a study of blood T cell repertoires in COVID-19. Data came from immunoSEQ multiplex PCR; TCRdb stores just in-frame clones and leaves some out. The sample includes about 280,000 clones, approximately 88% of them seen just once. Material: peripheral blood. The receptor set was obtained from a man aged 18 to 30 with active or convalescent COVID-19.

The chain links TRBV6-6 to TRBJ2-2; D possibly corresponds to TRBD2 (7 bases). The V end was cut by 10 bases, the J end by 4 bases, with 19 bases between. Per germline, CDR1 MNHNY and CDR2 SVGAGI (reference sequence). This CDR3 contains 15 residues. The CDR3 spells CATYFGGARTGELFF. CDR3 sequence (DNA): TGTGCCACCTACTTTGGGGGGGCGCGCACCGGGGAGCTGTTTTTT.

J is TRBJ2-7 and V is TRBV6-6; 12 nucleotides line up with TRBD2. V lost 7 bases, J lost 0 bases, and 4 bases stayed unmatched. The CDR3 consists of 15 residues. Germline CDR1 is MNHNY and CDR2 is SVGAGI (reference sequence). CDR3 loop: CASKVLAGGSYEQYF. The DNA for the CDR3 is TGTGCCAGCAAAGTACTAGCGGGGGGCTCCTACGAGCAGTACTTC.

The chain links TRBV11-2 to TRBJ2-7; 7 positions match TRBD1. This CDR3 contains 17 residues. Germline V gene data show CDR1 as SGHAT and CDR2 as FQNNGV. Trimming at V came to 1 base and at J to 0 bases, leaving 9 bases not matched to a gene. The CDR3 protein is CASSLVLGTEISYEQYF. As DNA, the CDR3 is TGTGCCAGCAGCTTAGTTCTAGGGACAGAGATCTCCTACGAGCAGTACTTC.

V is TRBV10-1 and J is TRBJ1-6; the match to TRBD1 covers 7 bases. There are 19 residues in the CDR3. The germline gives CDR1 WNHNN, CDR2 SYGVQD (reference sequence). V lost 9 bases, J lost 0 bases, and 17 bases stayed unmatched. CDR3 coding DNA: TGCGCCAGGGCCACCTCGCGGGACAGCGAGAGCTCCTATAATTCACCCCTCCACTTT. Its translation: CARATSRDSESSYNSPLHF.

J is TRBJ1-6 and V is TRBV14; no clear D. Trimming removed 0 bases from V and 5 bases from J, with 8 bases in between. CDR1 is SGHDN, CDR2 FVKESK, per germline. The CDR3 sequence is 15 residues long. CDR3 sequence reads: CASSQDEPHNSPLHF. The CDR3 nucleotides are TGTGCCAGCAGCCAAGATGAGCCCCATAATTCACCCCTCCACTTT.

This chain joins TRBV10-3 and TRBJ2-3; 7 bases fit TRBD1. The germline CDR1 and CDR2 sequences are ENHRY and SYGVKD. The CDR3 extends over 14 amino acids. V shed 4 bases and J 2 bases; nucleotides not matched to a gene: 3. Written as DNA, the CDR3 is TGTGCCATCAGTGGAGGGACAGCCACAGATACGCAGTATTTT. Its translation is CAISGGTATDTQYF.

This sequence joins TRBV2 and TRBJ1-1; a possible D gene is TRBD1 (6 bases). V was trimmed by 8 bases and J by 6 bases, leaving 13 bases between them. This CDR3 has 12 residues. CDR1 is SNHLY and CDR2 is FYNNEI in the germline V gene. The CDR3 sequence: CASDLAGAEAFF. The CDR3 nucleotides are TGTGCCAGCGACCTAGCAGGGGCTGAAGCTTTCTTT. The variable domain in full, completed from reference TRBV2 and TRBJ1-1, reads EPEVTQTPSHQVTQMGQEVILRCVPISNHLYFYWYRQILGQKVEFLVSFYNNEISEKSEIFDDQFSVERPDGSNFTLKIRSTKLEDSAMYFCASDLAGAEAFFGQGTRLTVV.

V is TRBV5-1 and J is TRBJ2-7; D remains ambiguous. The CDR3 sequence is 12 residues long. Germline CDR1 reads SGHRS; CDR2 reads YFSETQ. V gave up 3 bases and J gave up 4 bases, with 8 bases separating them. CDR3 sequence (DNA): TGCGCCAGCAGCTCCCCCCCATACGAGCAGTACTTC. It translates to CASSSPPYEQYF.

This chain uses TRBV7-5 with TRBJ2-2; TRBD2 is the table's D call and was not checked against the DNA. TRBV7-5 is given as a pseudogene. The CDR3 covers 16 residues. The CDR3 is CARSLFPGEDTGELFF. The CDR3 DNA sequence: TGTGCCAGAAGCTTATTCCCCGGGGAAGACACCGGGGAGCTGTTTTTT.

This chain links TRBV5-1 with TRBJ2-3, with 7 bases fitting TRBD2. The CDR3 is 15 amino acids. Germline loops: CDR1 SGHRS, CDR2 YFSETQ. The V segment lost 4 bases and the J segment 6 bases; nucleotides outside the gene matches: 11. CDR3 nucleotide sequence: TGCGCCAGCAGCGAACCGGGACTAACATCCGATACGCAGTATTTT. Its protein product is CASSEPGLTSDTQYF.

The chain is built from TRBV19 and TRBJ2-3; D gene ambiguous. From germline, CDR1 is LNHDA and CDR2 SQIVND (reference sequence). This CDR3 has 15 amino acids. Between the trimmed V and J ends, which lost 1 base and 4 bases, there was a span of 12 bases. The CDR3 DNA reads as TGTGCCAGTAGTATAGGGAGCTATGGCGCAGATACGCAGTATTTT. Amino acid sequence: CASSIGSYGADTQYF.

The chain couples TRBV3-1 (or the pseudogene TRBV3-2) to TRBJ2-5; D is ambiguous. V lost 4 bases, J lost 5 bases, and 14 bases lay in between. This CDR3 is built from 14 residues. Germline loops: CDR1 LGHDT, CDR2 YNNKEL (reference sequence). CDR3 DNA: TGTGCCAGCAGCCTTATGGGCAATCCGGAGACCCAGTACTTC. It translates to CASSLMGNPETQYF.

The CDR3 region has the DNA TGTGCCAGCAGTCCATCACCAACAGGTTACAGTCAGCCCCAGCATTTT. Translating it yields CASSPSPTGYSQPQHF. The J gene is TRBJ1-5, the V gene TRBV27, with D perhaps TRBD1 (5 bases). The CDR3 contains 16 residues. V shed 5 bases and J shed 6 bases, with 20 bases lying between them. Germline V CDR1 and CDR2: MNHEY, SMNVEV (reference sequence).

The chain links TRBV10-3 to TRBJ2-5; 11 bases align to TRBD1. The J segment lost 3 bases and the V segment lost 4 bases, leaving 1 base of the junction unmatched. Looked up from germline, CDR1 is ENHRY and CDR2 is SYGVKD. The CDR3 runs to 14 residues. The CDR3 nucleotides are TGTGCCATCAGTGGGACAGGGGGCGAAGAGACCCAGTACTTC. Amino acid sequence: CAISGTGGEETQYF.

CDR3 in amino acids: CASQGGGEIEAFF. CDR3 bases: TGTGCCAGCCAAGGTGGGGGGGAAATTGAAGCTTTCTTT. The V call is TRBV25-1, the J call TRBJ1-1, with a possible D match to TRBD1 (5 bases). In germline, CDR1 is MGHDK, CDR2 SYGVNS. V gave up 8 bases and J gave up 7 bases, with 17 bases separating them. The CDR3 contains 13 residues.

CDR3 sequence: CASSLFGGETQYF. The DNA for the CDR3 is TGTGCCAGCAGCTTATTTGGGGGCGAGACCCAGTACTTC. The chain is built from TRBV7-9 and TRBJ2-5, with D perhaps matching TRBD1 (6 bases). Trimming shortened V by 2 bases and J by 5 bases, and 9 bases separated the two germline ends. Germline V CDR1 and CDR2: SEHNR, FQNEAQ (reference sequence). The CDR3 totals 13 residues.

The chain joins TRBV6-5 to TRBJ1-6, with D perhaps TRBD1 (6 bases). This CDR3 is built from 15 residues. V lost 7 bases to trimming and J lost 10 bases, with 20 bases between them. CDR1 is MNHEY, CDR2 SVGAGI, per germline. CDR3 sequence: CASNPVIGGESPLHF. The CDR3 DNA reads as TGTGCCAGCAACCCAGTTATTGGGGGCGAATCACCCCTCCACTTT.

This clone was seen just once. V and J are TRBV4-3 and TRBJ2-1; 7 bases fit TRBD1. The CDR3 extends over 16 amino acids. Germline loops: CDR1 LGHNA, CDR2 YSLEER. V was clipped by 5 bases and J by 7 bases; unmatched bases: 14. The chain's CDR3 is CASSFRFSGGVNEQFF. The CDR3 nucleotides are TGCGCCAGCAGCTTTCGTTTTTCAGGGGGAGTAAATGAGCAGTTCTTC.

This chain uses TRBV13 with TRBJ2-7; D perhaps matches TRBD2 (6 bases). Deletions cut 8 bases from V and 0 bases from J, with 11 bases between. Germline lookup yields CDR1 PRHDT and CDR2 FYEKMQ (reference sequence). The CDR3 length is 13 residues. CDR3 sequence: CASGGRSSYEQYF. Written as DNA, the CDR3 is TGTGCCAGCGGGGGGAGGAGCTCCTACGAGCAGTACTTC.

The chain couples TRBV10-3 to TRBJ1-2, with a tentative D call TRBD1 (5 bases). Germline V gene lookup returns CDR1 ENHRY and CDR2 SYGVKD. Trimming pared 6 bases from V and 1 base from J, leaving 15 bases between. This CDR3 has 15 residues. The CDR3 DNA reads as TGTGCCATCAGCATCAGTGGACACAGTAACTATGGCTACACCTTC. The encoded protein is CAISISGHSNYGYTF.

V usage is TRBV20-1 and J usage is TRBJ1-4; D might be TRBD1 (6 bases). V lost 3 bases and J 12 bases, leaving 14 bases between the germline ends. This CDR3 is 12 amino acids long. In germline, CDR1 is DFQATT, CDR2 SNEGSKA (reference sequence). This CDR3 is CSASNQGRELFF. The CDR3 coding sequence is TGCAGTGCTAGTAACCAGGGGCGCGAACTGTTTTTT.

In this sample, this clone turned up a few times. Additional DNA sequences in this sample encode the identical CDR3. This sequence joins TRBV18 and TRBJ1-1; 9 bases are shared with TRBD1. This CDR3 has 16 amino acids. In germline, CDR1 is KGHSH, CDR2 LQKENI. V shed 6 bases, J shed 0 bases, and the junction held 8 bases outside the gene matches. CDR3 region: CASSPGQGRVNTEAFF. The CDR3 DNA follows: TGTGCCAGCTCGCCGGGACAGGGCAGGGTGAACACTGAAGCTTTCTTT.

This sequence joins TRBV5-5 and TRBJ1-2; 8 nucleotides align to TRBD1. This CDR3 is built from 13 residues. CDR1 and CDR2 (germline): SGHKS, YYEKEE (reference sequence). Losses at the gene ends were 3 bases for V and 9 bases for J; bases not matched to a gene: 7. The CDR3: CASSSDRDTSYTF. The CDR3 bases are TGTGCCAGCAGCTCGGACAGGGATACGAGCTACACCTTC.

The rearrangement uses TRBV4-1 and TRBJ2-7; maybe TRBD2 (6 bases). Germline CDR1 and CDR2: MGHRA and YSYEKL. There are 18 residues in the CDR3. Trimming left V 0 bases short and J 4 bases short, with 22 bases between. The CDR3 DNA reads TGCGCCAGCAGCCAAGATTACGAGGTGCAGGGCCGGGGGTACGAGCAGTACTTC. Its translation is CASSQDYEVQGRGYEQYF.

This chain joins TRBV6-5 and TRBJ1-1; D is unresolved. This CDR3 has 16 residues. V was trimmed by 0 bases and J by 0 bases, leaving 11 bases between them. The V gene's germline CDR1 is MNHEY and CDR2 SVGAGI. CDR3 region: CASSYSPYYVNTEAFF. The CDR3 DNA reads TGTGCCAGCAGTTACTCCCCTTACTATGTGAACACTGAAGCTTTCTTT.

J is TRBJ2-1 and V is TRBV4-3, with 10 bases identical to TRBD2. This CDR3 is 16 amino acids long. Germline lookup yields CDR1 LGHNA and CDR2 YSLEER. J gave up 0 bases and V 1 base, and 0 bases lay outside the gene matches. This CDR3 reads CASSQGLAGSYNEQFF. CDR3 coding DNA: TGCGCCAGCAGCCAAGGACTAGCGGGCTCCTACAATGAGCAGTTCTTC.

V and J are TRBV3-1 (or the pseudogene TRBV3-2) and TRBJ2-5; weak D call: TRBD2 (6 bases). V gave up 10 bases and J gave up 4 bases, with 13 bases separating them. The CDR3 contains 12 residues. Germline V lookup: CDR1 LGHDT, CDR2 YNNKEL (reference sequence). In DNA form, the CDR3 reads TGTGCCACCAAGCGGGCTGGAGAGACCCAGTACTTC. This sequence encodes CATKRAGETQYF.